A selection of T cell receptor beta chains follows, all from one sample in a study of cytomegalovirus exposure and HLA in healthy donors. Profiling relied on immunoSEQ multiplex PCR, and the TCRdb table lists in-frame clones only, not all of them. The table records about 89,000 clones, more than 70% of them present only once. The sample taken for sequencing was PBMCs. Receptors were obtained from a man aged 25 to 45 in good health and CMV-seronegative. CDR3s include the opening cysteine and the closing phenylalanine or tryptophan. A D gene is named only where the DNA matches it firmly. A clone size is listed for some rows: how often the clone was seen (once, few, many), or a class if it is expanded.

>TRBJ1-2|TRBV9|NA|few
CASSVASQAYGYTF
TGTGCCAGCAGCGTAGCTTCGCAGGCCTATGGCTACACCTTC
>TRBJ2-7|TRBV6-6|TRBD1|NA
CASSRTQGNEQYF
TGTGCCAGCAGCCGAACACAGGGGAACGAGCAGTACTTC
>TRBJ2-7|TRBV2|NA|NA
CASILGGCEQYF
TGTGCCAGCATTTTAGGGGGTTGCGAGCAGTACTTC
>TRBJ2-5|TRBV6-5|TRBD1|few
CASSFTDREETQYF
TGTGCCAGCAGTTTCACGGACAGGGAAGAGACCCAGTACTTC
>TRBJ2-5|TRBV5-1|NA|NA
CASRQDIQETQYF
TGCGCCAGCAGGCAGGACATTCAAGAGACCCAGTACTTC
>TRBJ1-2|TRBV19|TRBD1|NA
CASQGDGYTF
TGTGCCAGTCAGGGGGATGGCTACACCTTC
>TRBJ1-3|TRBV7-2|NA|few
CASSPQTGSGNTIYF
TGTGCCAGCAGCCCCCAGACAGGCTCTGGAAACACCATATATTTT
>TRBJ1-2|TRBV5-4|TRBD1|NA
CASSLAQTGFGYTF
TGTGCCAGCAGCCTAGCCCAGACAGGGTTTGGCTACACCTTC
>TRBJ2-7|TRBV19|NA|NA
CASSDRLLSHEQYF
TGTGCCAGTAGTGATCGCCTACTCTCCCACGAGCAGTACTTC
>TRBJ2-2|TRBV7-2|TRBD2|NA
CASSPAVGGEAGELFF
TGTGCCAGCAGCCCGGCCGTTGGGGGGGAGGCCGGGGAGCTGTTTTTT
>TRBJ2-7|TRBV6-5|NA|NA
CASSGQNSYEQYF
TGTGCCAGCAGTGGACAGAACTCCTACGAGCAGTACTTC
>TRBJ1-1|TRBV9|TRBD1|NA
CASSVVITGDTEAFF
TGTGCCAGCAGCGTAGTTATTACAGGGGACACTGAAGCTTTCTTT
>TRBJ2-3|TRBV4-1|NA|NA
CASSQDDRGRPPDTQYF
TGCGCCAGCAGCCAAGATGATCGGGGGAGGCCCCCAGATACGCAGTATTTT
>TRBJ1-3|TRBV4-2|TRBD1|NA
CASSQEVGRQGNTIYF
TGTGCCAGCAGCCAAGAAGTGGGGAGACAGGGGAACACCATATATTTT
>TRBJ2-3|TRBV29-1|TRBD1|NA
CSVERTGSDTQYF
TGCAGCGTTGAGAGGACAGGGTCAGATACGCAGTATTTT
>TRBJ1-1|TRBV18|NA|NA
CASSPGAIFYTEAFF
TGTGCCAGCTCACCGGGGGCAATATTTTACACTGAAGCTTTCTTT
>TRBJ2-7|TRBV15|TRBD2|few
CATSRGGAGANEQYF
TGTGCCACCAGCAGAGGGGGAGCGGGAGCCAACGAGCAGTACTTC
>TRBJ2-3|TRBV7-2|TRBD1|NA
CASSTRQGRTDTQYF
TGTGCCAGCAGCACCCGACAGGGTCGCACAGATACGCAGTATTTT
>TRBJ2-5|TRBV5-6|TRBD2|NA
CASSFVPGGTETQYF
TGTGCCAGCAGCTTCGTCCCGGGAGGGACGGAGACCCAGTACTTC
>TRBJ2-1|TRBV28|NA|NA
CASSPLEGTPNRYYNEQFF
TGTGCCAGCAGTCCTCTTGAGGGGACTCCGAACCGTTATTACAATGAGCAGTTCTTC
>TRBJ1-5|TRBV18|NA|few
CASSPRGEGQPQHF
TGTGCCAGCTCACCACGGGGGGAAGGACAGCCCCAGCATTTT
>TRBJ2-5|TRBV7-2|TRBD1|NA
CASREGQGRETQYF
TGTGCCAGCAGAGAGGGACAGGGCAGGGAGACTCAGTACTTC
>TRBJ2-1|TRBV7-8|NA|NA
CASGWTRVTNEQFF
TGTGCCAGCGGGTGGACAAGGGTGACCAATGAGCAGTTCTTC
>TRBJ2-3|TRBV5-1|TRBD2|NA
CASSLMTSGSTDTQYF
TGCGCCAGCAGCTTAATGACTAGCGGGAGTACAGATACGCAGTATTTT
>TRBJ2-7|TRBV28|NA|NA
CASRWGHGRGAYEQYF
TGTGCCAGCCGGTGGGGCCACGGCAGGGGCGCCTACGAGCAGTACTTC
>TRBJ2-7|TRBV5-1|NA|NA
CASSLATTYEQYF
TGCGCCAGCAGCTTGGCCACAACCTACGAGCAGTACTTC
>TRBJ1-5|TRBV18|NA|once
CASSPESRFQPQHF
TGTGCCAGCTCACCCGAGTCGCGTTTTCAGCCCCAGCATTTT
>TRBJ1-3|TRBV6-6|NA|NA
CATASVSSGNTIYF
TGTGCTACCGCGAGTGTAAGCTCTGGAAACACCATATATTTT
>TRBJ1-4|TRBV28|NA|NA
CASVGQSNEKLFF
TGTGCCAGCGTCGGACAGTCTAATGAAAAACTGTTTTTT
>TRBJ2-3|TRBV19|NA|NA
CASSLGGGIGTDTQYF
TGTGCCAGTAGTCTAGGTGGCGGGATCGGCACAGATACGCAGTATTTT
>TRBJ2-4|TRBV11-2|NA|NA
CASSPGQNSKNIQYF
TGTGCCAGCAGCCCGGGACAAAACTCAAAAAACATTCAGTACTTC
>TRBJ1-4|TRBV27|TRBD1|NA
CASSLMGQEEKLFF
TGTGCCAGCAGTTTAATGGGACAGGAGGAAAAACTGTTTTTT